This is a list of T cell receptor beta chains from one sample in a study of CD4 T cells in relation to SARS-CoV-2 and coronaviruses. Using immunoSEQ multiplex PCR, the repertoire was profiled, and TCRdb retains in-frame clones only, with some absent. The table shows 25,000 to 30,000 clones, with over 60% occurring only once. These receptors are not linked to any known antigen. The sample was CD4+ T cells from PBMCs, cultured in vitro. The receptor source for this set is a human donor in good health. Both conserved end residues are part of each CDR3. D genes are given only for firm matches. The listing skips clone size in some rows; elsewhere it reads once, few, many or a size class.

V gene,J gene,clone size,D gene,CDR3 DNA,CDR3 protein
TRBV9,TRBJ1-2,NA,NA,TGTGCCAGCAGCGTAGAGGGCATAGCTAACTATGGCTACACCTTC,CASSVEGIANYGYTF
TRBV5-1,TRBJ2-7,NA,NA,TGCGCCAGCAGCTTTGGACTCCTCTACGAGCAGTACTTC,CASSFGLLYEQYF
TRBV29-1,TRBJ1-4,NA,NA,TGCAGCGTTGGCGGGGTTGCTAATGAAAAACTGTTTTTT,CSVGGVANEKLFF
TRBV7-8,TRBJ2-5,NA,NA,TGTGCCAGCAGCTTGGGGGGTAAACAAGAGACCCAGTACTTC,CASSLGGKQETQYF
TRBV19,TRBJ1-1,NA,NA,TGTGCCAGTATCACCGGTGAACAGGGCCTATCCTCGAGGACTGAAGCTTTCTTT,CASITGEQGLSSRTEAFF
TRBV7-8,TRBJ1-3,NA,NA,TGTGCCAGCAGCTTAATCTATGGAAACACCATATATTTT,CASSLIYGNTIYF
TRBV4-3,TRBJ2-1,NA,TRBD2,TGCGCCAGCAGCCAAACAGCGGGGGGGGAGCATGAGCAGTTCTTC,CASSQTAGGEHEQFF
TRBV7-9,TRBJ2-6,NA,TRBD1,TGTGCCAGCAGCAACCTCGGACAGGGGGCGCTTGGGGCCAACGTCCTGACTTTC,CASSNLGQGALGANVLTF
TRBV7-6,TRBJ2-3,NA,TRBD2,TGTGCCAGCAGCCAACCTACAAGGCTAGCGGGAGCAGATACGCAGTATTTT,CASSQPTRLAGADTQYF
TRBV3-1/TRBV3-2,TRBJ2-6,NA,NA,TGTGCCAGCAGCCACTATCGAAGTGGGGCCAACGTCCTGACTTTC,CASSHYRSGANVLTF
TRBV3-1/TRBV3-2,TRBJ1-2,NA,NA,TGTGCCAGCCTATCGGATAACTATGGCTACACCTTC,CASLSDNYGYTF
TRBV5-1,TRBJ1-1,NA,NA,TGCGCCAGCAGCATAGGTTACGAAGGGCGGACTGAAGCTTTCTTT,CASSIGYEGRTEAFF
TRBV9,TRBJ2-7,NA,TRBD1,TGTGCCAGCAGCGGGACAGGGGAATCCTACGAGCAGTACTTC,CASSGTGESYEQYF
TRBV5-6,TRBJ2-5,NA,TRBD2,TGTGCCAGCAGCTTGGTGAGCGGGGGGGAGACCCAGTACTTC,CASSLVSGGETQYF
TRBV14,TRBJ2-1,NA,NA,TGTGCCAGCAGCCAAGTTGTGGGGTTTCATAAAAGTAATGAGCAGTTCTTC,CASSQVVGFHKSNEQFF
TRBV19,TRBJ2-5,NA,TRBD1,TGTGCCAGTAGGAGGCGAGGGACAGCGGTGGGGCAAGAGACCCAGTACTTC,CASRRRGTAVGQETQYF
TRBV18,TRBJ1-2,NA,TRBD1,TGTGCCAGCTCACCATCTTGGACAGGGGATTTCGGCTACACCTTC,CASSPSWTGDFGYTF
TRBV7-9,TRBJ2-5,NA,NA,TGTGCCAGCAGCTACACGGGGGGCCGGGAAGAGACCCAGTACTTC,CASSYTGGREETQYF
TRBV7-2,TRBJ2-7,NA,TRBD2,TGTGCCAGCAGCTTAGATCCCGCGGGGGGGCCAGGCGAGCAGTACTTC,CASSLDPAGGPGEQYF
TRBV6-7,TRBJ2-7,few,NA,TGTGCCAGCAGTTACGGGGTCTTACGGTACTTC,CASSYGVLRYF
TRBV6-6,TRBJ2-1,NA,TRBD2,TGTGCCAGCAGAACCGCCCCGCGGGAGGGTTACAATGAGCAGTTCTTC,CASRTAPREGYNEQFF
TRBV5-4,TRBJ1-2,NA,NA,TGTGCCAGCAGCTTGAAGGAGAACTATGGCTACACCTTC,CASSLKENYGYTF
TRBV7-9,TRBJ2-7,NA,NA,TGTGCCAGCAGCTCTGGCCACGGGGAGCAGTACTTC,CASSSGHGEQYF
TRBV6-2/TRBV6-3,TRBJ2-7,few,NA,TGTGCCAGCAGTTTCTCCCAGGCTGGCTACGAGCAGTACTTC,CASSFSQAGYEQYF
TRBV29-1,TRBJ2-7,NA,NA,TGCAGCGTTGATGGTGGGGCCTACGAGCAGTACTTC,CSVDGGAYEQYF
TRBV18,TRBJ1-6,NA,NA,TGTGCCAGCTCACCACTGGGATCGCGAAATTCACCCCTCCACTTT,CASSPLGSRNSPLHF
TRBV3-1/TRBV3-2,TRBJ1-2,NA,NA,TGTGCCAGCAGCCAAGGGACCGTTTTTAATGGCTACACCTTC,CASSQGTVFNGYTF
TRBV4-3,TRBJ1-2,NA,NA,TGCGCCAGCAGCCAAGGCCAACAGGGAAATGGCTACACCTTC,CASSQGQQGNGYTF
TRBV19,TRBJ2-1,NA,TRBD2,TGTGCCAGTAGTCCCGCGGGGACTAGCGGGCATTGGGAGCAGTTCTTC,CASSPAGTSGHWEQFF
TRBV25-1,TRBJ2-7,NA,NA,TGTGCCAGCAGTGATTGGGACGGTACCTACGAGCAGTACTTC,CASSDWDGTYEQYF
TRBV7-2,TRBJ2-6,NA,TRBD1,TGTGCCAGCACCTCCGGGACAGGGGACCTGCTGGCTGGGGCCAACGTCCTGACTTTC,CASTSGTGDLLAGANVLTF
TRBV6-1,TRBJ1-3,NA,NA,TGTGCCAGCAGTGAAGTCCGTGGGGGAGGAAACACCATATATTTT,CASSEVRGGGNTIYF
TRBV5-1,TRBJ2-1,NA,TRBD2,TGCGCCAGCAGCCCGCCGGGACTAGCGGGAGAGGGTGAGCAGTTCTTC,CASSPPGLAGEGEQFF
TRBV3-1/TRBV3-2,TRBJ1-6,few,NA,TGTGCCAGCAGCCAAGAGTACTCACCCCTCCACTTT,CASSQEYSPLHF
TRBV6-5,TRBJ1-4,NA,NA,TGTGCCAGCAGTTACGATGGGGGGATGAAAAAACTGTTTTTT,CASSYDGGMKKLFF
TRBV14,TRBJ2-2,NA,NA,TGTGCCAGCAGCCGAACAGGGAGTCGGACCGGGGAGCTGTTTTTT,CASSRTGSRTGELFF
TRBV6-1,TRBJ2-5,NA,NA,TGTGCCAGCAGTGAAGCCCTCCCTGTTGGGACCCAGTACTTC,CASSEALPVGTQYF
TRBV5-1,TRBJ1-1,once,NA,TGCGCCAGCAGCTTGATACTGAACACTGAAGCTTTCTTT,CASSLILNTEAFF
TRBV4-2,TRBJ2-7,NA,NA,TGTGCCAGCAGCCAAGGGACACTCGGGCGCTCCTACGAGCAGTACTTC,CASSQGTLGRSYEQYF
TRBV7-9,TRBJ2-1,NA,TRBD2,TGTGCCAGCAGCTTAGGACTAGCGGGAAAAAATGAGCAGTTCTTC,CASSLGLAGKNEQFF
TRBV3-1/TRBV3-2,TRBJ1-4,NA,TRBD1,TGTGCCAGCAGCCAAGTTCGACAGGGGGCACGTACTAATGAAAAACTGTTTTTT,CASSQVRQGARTNEKLFF
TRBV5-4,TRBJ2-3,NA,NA,TGTGCCAGCAGCTTGCGGTGGGACTCCTACACAGATACGCAGTATTTT,CASSLRWDSYTDTQYF
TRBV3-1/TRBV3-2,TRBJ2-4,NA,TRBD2,TGTGCCAGCAGCCAAGATGCTAGCGGGGAGAGGAACATTCAGTACTTC,CASSQDASGERNIQYF
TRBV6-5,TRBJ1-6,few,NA,TGTGCCAGCAGCATCTATCCGGATAATTCACCCCTCCACTTT,CASSIYPDNSPLHF
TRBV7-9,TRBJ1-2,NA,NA,TGTGCCAGCAGCTTATTGTCGGCCATCTATGGCTACACCTTC,CASSLLSAIYGYTF
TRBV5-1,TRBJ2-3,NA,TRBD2,TGCGCCAGCAGCCCCGCGGGCGGGAGAGCCACAGATACGCAGTATTTT,CASSPAGGRATDTQYF
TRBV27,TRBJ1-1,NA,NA,TGTGCCAGCAGTTTATCGTTGGGGGTCCTGGGGAACACTGAAGCTTTCTTT,CASSLSLGVLGNTEAFF
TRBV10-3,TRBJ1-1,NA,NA,TGTGCCATCAGTGAGTGGGGAGGGGAAGCTGAAGCTTTCTTT,CAISEWGGEAEAFF
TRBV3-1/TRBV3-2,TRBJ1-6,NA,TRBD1,TGTGCCAGCAGCCAAGGTTGGGACAGGGGTTCACCCCTCCACTTT,CASSQGWDRGSPLHF
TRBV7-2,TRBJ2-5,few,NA,TGTGCCAGCAGCTTAAATCTAGCGTCTCGGGCCCAGTACTTC,CASSLNLASRAQYF
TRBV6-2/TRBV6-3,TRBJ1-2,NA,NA,TGTGCCAGCAGTTACGGGAAGGAAAACTATGGCTACACCTTC,CASSYGKENYGYTF
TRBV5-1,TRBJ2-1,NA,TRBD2,TGCGCCAGCAGCTCCTCTCCTCTGGCGGGAGGGGGGAATGAGCAGTTCTTC,CASSSSPLAGGGNEQFF
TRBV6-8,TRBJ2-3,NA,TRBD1,TGTGCCAGCAGAGAGACTGACAGGGACGGAGGCACAGATACGCAGTATTTT,CASRETDRDGGTDTQYF
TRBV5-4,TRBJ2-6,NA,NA,TGTGCCAGCAGCTTAGGAGGGACTGGGGCCAACGTCCTGACTTTC,CASSLGGTGANVLTF
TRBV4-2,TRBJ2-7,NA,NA,TGTGCCAGCAGACACGGGCGTCGTGGGGGCGAGCAGTACTTC,CASRHGRRGGEQYF
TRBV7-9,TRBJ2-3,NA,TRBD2,TGTGCCAGCAGCTGGACTAGCGGGGGGGGCGCAGATACGCAGTATTTT,CASSWTSGGGADTQYF
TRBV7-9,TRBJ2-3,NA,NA,TGTGCCAGCAGGTCCATAGTACTCACAGATACGCAGTATTTT,CASRSIVLTDTQYF
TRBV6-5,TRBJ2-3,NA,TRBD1,TGTGCCAGCAGTTCCGGACAGGGCACAGATACGCAGTATTTT,CASSSGQGTDTQYF
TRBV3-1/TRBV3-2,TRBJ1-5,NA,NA,TGTGCCAGCAGCCCCCAAGGGGGGAATCAGCCCCAGCATTTT,CASSPQGGNQPQHF